The rows below give T cell receptor beta chains drawn from one sample of a study of T cells in Graves' hyperthyroidism and ophthalmopathy. TCRdb ran MiXCR on the multiplex PCR reads and lists one entry per CDR3 protein. The sample shows approximately 250,000 distinct CDR3 sequences, approximately 24% of them seen only once. The sample comprised blood. The receptors originated from a woman between 40 and 55 years old with Graves' ophthalmopathy. Both conserved end residues are part of each CDR3. The D gene is left open where the match is weak. Rows may omit the clone size; those that give it use once, few, many or a size class.

d_call	v_call	j_call	clone_size	cdr3_nt	cdr3_aa
NA	TRBV13	TRBJ2-7	many	TGTGCCAGCAGCTCCCTAGGGAGAGAACAGTACTTC	CASSSLGREQYF
TRBD1	TRBV6-2/TRBV6-3	TRBJ1-2	few	TGTGCCAGCCTGACAGGGATGGGCGGCTACACCTTC	CASLTGMGGYTF
NA	TRBV28	TRBJ2-7	NA	TGTGCCAGCACCCATTCCGGCGAGCAGTACTTC	CASTHSGEQYF
NA	TRBV6-1	TRBJ1-5	NA	TGTGCCAGCAAGGGAAACAGGGAAGGCAATCAGCCCCAGCATTTT	CASKGNREGNQPQHF
TRBD2	TRBV7-6	TRBJ2-7	NA	TGTGCCAGCAGCCCGCGGGAGTTGGGCGGGCATTGCTTC	CASSPRELGGHCF
NA	TRBV12-3/TRBV12-4	TRBJ1-1	many	TGTGCCAGCAGTTTAGATCCGGTGAACACTGAAGCTTTCTTT	CASSLDPVNTEAFF
NA	TRBV12-3/TRBV12-4	TRBJ1-5	many	TGTGCCAGCAGTTTAAGGTATAGCAATCAGCCCCAGCATTTT	CASSLRYSNQPQHF
TRBD2	TRBV7-2	TRBJ2-1	NA	TGTGCCAGCAGCTTTATGAAAACTAGCGGGATACGATTTAACAATGAGCAGTTCTTC	CASSFMKTSGIRFNNEQFF
TRBD2	TRBV2	TRBJ2-2	NA	TGTGCCAGCAGTGAAGCGCCTAGCGGGATCGGGGAGCTGTTTTTT	CASSEAPSGIGELFF
NA	TRBV20-1	TRBJ1-3	many	TGCAGTGGCCAAGGAAACACCATATATTTT	CSGQGNTIYF
NA	TRBV7-9	TRBJ2-5	many	TGTGCCAGCAGCCCCCCGGGAGCGGTTCAAGAGACCCAGTACTTC	CASSPPGAVQETQYF
NA	TRBV29-1	TRBJ2-5	many	TGCAGCGTTGAAGATAACTCCGACAGGTCCGGGGAGACCCAGTACTTC	CSVEDNSDRSGETQYF
NA	TRBV29-1	TRBJ1-1	NA	TGCAGCGTTGCTTCAGGGAAGGGTCTTACTGAAGCTTTCTTT	CSVASGKGLTEAFF
NA	TRBV30	TRBJ2-7	few	TGTGCCTGGACAGCGGATAGCTCCTACGAGCAGTACTTC	CAWTADSSYEQYF
TRBD1	TRBV6-1	TRBJ1-2	NA	TGTGCCAGCACCCCGACAGGGGCATATGGCTACACCTTC	CASTPTGAYGYTF
NA	TRBV3-1	TRBJ2-2	many	TGTGCCAGCAGCCAAGGTACAGGGAACACCGGGGAGCTGTTTTTT	CASSQGTGNTGELFF